The 2 T cell receptor beta chains presented below share a single source sample, sequenced in a study of shared clonotypes between healthy human individuals. The table came from immunoSEQ multiplex PCR; TCRdb's copy has only in-frame clones and leaves some out. The table shows 950,000 to 1,300,000 clones, with about 75% occurring only once. The sample was memory CD4+ T cells sorted from blood. Noted subset: CD45RA-negative fraction. Receptors originate from a man between 18 and 29 years old in good health.

The rearrangement uses TRBV6-5 and TRBJ2-7; possible D gene TRBD1, 5 bases. This CDR3 has 12 amino acids. Trimming stripped 7 bases from V and 3 bases from J, with 10 bases between. Per the germline V gene, CDR1 is MNHEY and CDR2 is SVGAGI. The CDR3 nucleotides read TGTGCCAGCAAGGGGAACTTCTACGAGCAGTACTTC. Its translation is CASKGNFYEQYF.

The chain uses TRBV5-1 and TRBJ2-2; 10 bases fit TRBD2. Trimming took 7 bases from V and 5 from J; bases not matched to a gene: 17. Germline V gene data show CDR1 as SGHRS and CDR2 as YFSETQ. The CDR3 has 18 amino acids. CDR3 DNA: TGCGCCAGCTCTTCTAGGGCTAGCGGGGGTAGTGGAACCGGGGAGCTGTTTTTT. Amino acids: CASSSRASGGSGTGELFF.